The 10 T cell receptor beta chains reported below all come from one sample, sequenced in a study of shared clonotypes between healthy human individuals. Produced via immunoSEQ multiplex PCR; TCRdb's table is partial and in-frame only. The sample lists 300,000 or so clones, around 72% occurring once. The sequenced sample was memory CD4+ T cells sorted from blood. As for subset: CD45RA-negative fraction. Receptors originate from a man aged 25-45 years in good health.

The rearrangement joins TRBV18 to TRBJ2-3; possibly TRBD2 for D (5 bases). This CDR3 has 17 amino acids. Germline values: CDR1 KGHSH, CDR2 LQKENI. Trimming took 5 bases from V and 6 from J, leaving 24 bases between them. The CDR3 sequence is CASSTSPGVGVGDTQYF. CDR3 DNA sequence: TGTGCCAGCTCAACATCCCCCGGCGTGGGAGTAGGTGATACGCAGTATTTT. Together with reference TRBV18 and TRBJ2-3, the CDR3 gives the full variable domain: NAGVMQNPRHLVRRRGQEARLRCSPMKGHSHVYWYRQLPEEGLKFMVYLQKENIIDESGMPKERFSAEFPKEGPSILRIQQVVRGDSAAYFCASSTSPGVGVGDTQYFGPGTRLTVL.

The chain is built from TRBV2 and TRBJ1-5, with D perhaps TRBD1 (5 bases). The germline gives CDR1 SNHLY, CDR2 FYNNEI. V lost 5 bases to trimming and J lost 7 bases, with 12 bases between them. The CDR3 consists of 13 residues. The CDR3 is CASSPGSGQPQHF. The CDR3 DNA reads TGTGCCAGCAGTCCAGGGTCCGGGCAGCCCCAGCATTTT.

This clone was seen only a few times. Other DNA sequences in the sample encode the same CDR3. V gene TRBV15 combines with J gene TRBJ2-3; D is unclear. V was clipped by 1 base and J by 2 bases, with 7 bases between them. Per germline, CDR1 LNHNV and CDR2 YYDKDF (reference sequence). This CDR3 contains 14 residues. CDR3 loop: CATSRGPSTDTQYF. CDR3 nucleotide sequence: TGTGCCACCAGCAGAGGTCCTTCCACAGATACGCAGTATTTT. Together with reference TRBV15 and TRBJ2-3, the CDR3 gives the full variable domain: DAMVIQNPRYQVTQFGKPVTLSCSQTLNHNVMYWYQQKSSQAPKLLFHYYDKDFNNEADTPDNFQSRRPNTSFCFLDIRSPGLGDTAMYLCATSRGPSTDTQYFGPGTRLTVL.

This clone was seen just once. This chain links TRBV11-2 with TRBJ2-1; D is perhaps TRBD1 (5 bases). Germline CDR1 is SGHAT and CDR2 is FQNNGV. The CDR3 totals 14 residues. The germline V and J ends were trimmed by 2 bases and 14 bases, with 19 bases remaining between them. CDR3 DNA sequence: TGTGCCAGCAGCTTACTTGGCCCCGGTCCAGGGAAGTTCTTC. Amino acids: CASSLLGPGPGKFF.

The chain carries TRBV30 and TRBJ1-5, with 7 bases lining up with TRBD1. The junction had 8 bases not matched to a gene; V was cut back by 0 bases and J by 0 bases. Germline V gene lookup returns CDR1 GTSNPN and CDR2 SVGIG (reference sequence). The CDR3 contains 17 residues. The CDR3 spells CAWSVSRDSYSNQPQHF. CDR3 sequence (DNA): TGTGCCTGGAGTGTATCCCGGGACAGTTATAGCAATCAGCCCCAGCATTTT.

V and J are TRBV12-2 and TRBJ2-7; TRBD1, the table's D call, was not compared with the DNA. TRBV12-2 is assigned pseudogene status. This CDR3 contains 18 residues. The DNA of the CDR3 is TGTGCAAGTCGCTTAGAGAGAAGGACAGTTTCCTTTTCCTACGAGCAGTACTTC. Translation: CASRLERRTVSFSYEQYF.

This clone came up once. The J gene is TRBJ2-1, the V gene TRBV29-1; D not resolved. The CDR3 spans 11 residues. Germline CDR1 reads SQVTM; CDR2 reads ANQGSEA. V was pared by 5 bases and J by 3 bases, with 5 bases between. The CDR3 region has the DNA TGCAGCGTTAGTCGCTACAATGAGCAGTTCTTC. The encoded protein is CSVSRYNEQFF.

This chain joins TRBV30 and TRBJ1-1; unclear D gene. Germline CDR1 GTSNPN, CDR2 SVGIG (reference sequence). This CDR3 contains 13 residues. V lost 0 bases and J lost 0, with 5 bases in between. CDR3 bases: TGTGCCTGGAGTGTTTGGGTGAACACTGAAGCTTTCTTT. Its protein is CAWSVWVNTEAFF.

The rearrangement joins TRBV11-2 to TRBJ2-1; D might be TRBD2 (5 bases). The CDR3 spans 14 residues. Germline V CDR1 and CDR2: SGHAT, FQNNGV. The V gene lost 5 bases and the J gene lost 1 base, with 9 bases spanning the gap. DNA of the CDR3: TGTGCCAGCAGCCTCGGACTGTCCTACAATGAGCAGTTCTTC. Amino acids: CASSLGLSYNEQFF.

The chain is built from TRBV7-2 and TRBJ2-3, with a possible D match to TRBD1 (6 bases). The ends were cut back, 5 bases at V and 2 bases at J, with 8 bases in the middle. From germline, CDR1 is SGHTA and CDR2 FQGNSA. This CDR3 region has 13 residues. The CDR3 DNA follows: TGTGCCAGCAGCCGACAGGTCACAGATACGCAGTATTTT. It translates to CASSRQVTDTQYF.